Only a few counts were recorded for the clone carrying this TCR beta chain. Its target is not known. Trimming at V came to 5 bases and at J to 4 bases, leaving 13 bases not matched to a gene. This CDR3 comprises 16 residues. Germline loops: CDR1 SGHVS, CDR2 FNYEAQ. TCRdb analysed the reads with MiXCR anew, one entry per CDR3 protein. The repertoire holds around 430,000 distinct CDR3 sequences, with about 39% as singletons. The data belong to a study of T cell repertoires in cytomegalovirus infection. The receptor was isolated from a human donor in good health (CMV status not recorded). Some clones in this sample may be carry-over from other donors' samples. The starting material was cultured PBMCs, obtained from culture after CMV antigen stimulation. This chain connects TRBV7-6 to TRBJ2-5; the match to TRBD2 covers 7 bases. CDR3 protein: CASSLPPGGSGETQYF. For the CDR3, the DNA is TGTGCCAGCAGCCTACCCCCCGGGGGGAGTGGAGAGACCCAGTACTTC.